This TCR beta chain was found in a study of T cell changes during pregnancy in multiple sclerosis. CDR3 length: 13 amino acids. V was cut by 6 bases and J by 3 bases, with 8 bases left in between. Germline V gives CDR1 LNHDA, CDR2 SQIVND (reference sequence). This table comes from immunoSEQ multiplex PCR, and its TCRdb copy is limited to in-frame clones, with some not included. The sample includes roughly 99,000 clones, about 90% of them seen just once. This sample comprised peripheral blood, obtained after pregnancy. This chain joins TRBV19 and TRBJ2-2; possible D gene TRBD1, 5 bases. The receptor was isolated from a female donor in good health, enrolled as a control in a pregnancy study. CDR3 amino acids: CASRDTDTGELFF. CDR3 sequence (DNA): TGTGCCAGTAGGGACACCGACACCGGGGAGCTGTTTTTT.